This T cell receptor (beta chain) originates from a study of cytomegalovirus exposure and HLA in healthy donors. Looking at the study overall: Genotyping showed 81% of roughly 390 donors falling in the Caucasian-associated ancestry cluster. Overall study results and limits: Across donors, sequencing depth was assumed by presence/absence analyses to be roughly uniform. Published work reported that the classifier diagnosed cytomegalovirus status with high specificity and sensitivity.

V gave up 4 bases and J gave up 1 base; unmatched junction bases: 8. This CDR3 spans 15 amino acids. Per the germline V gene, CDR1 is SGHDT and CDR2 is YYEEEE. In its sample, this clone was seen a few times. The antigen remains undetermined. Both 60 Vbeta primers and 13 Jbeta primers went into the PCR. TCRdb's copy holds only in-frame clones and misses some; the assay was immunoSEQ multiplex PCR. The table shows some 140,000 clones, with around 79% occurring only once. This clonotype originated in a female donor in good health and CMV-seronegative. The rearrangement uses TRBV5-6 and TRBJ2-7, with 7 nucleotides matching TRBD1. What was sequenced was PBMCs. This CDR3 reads CASSQTGQTSYEQYF. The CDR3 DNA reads TGTGCCAGCAGCCAAACGGGACAGACATCCTACGAGCAGTACTTC.